What follows are 6 T cell receptor beta chains derived from one specimen sequenced in a study of tumor-infiltrating lymphocytes in oesophageal squamous cell carcinoma. Using its own MiXCR run on the PCR reads, TCRdb lists one record per CDR3 protein. Counted here are 20,000 to 25,000 distinct CDR3 sequences, about a third occurring once; the ten biggest clones make up about a fifth. Source material: esophageal tumor tissue. The receptor source for this set is a female donor with esophageal squamous cell carcinoma.

This clonotype was observed at least ten times. V usage is TRBV7-3 and J usage is TRBJ1-1; D may be TRBD1 (6 bases). Germline loops: CDR1 SGHTA, CDR2 FQGTGA. Between the trimmed V and J ends, which lost 6 bases and 3 bases, there was a span of 11 bases. This CDR3 has 13 amino acids. This chain's CDR3 is CASSGKGDTEAFF. CDR3 coding DNA: TGTGCCAGCAGTGGCAAGGGGGACACTGAAGCTTTCTTT.

By share of the sample, this clonotype is medium-sized (0.01 to 0.1%). V gene TRBV6-1 combines with J gene TRBJ2-5; 13 bases are a match to TRBD2. Germline V gives CDR1 MNHNS, CDR2 SASEGT. J was trimmed by 1 base and V by 6 bases; bases with no gene match: 11. The CDR3 length is 18 residues. CDR3 in DNA: TGTGCCAGCAGCGAACTAGCGGGAGGGCCGAGGGCCCAAGAGACCCAGTACTTC. Translating gives CASSELAGGPRAQETQYF.

This clonotype was detected only a few times. The chain links TRBV7-9 to TRBJ1-3; D might be TRBD1 (6 bases). V lost 5 bases and J lost 0, with 11 bases in between. Germline V gene lookup returns CDR1 SEHNR and CDR2 FQNEAQ (reference sequence). CDR3 length: 15 amino acids. This chain's CDR3 is CASSPSGASGNTIYF. As DNA, the CDR3 is TGTGCCAGCAGCCCCTCGGGGGCCTCTGGAAACACCATATATTTT.

The CDR3 protein is CASSPTGGDDGYTF. CDR3 DNA: TGTGCCAGCTCACCAACAGGGGGCGACGACGGCTACACCTTC. The chain combines TRBV18 with TRBJ1-2, with 9 positions matching TRBD1. V dropped 2 bases and J dropped 8; count of bases not matched to a gene: 6. The CDR3 covers 14 residues. CDR1 and CDR2 from the germline V gene are KGHSH and LQKENI.

A remark on this clonotype: A much bigger clone sits one base away, suggesting this may be a read error. This chain connects TRBV10-3 to TRBJ2-5, with 7 bases aligning to TRBD2. CDR1 and CDR2 from the germline V gene are ENHRY and SYGVKD. CDR3 size: 14 residues. The junction had 19 bases not matched to a gene; V was cut back by 10 bases and J by 11 bases. CDR3: CASGTTGPYNEQYF. The CDR3 bases are TGTGCCAGTGGGACTACCGGACCCTACAATGAGCAGTACTTC.

The V call is TRBV6-6, the J call TRBJ2-3; D tentatively reads TRBD1 or TRBD2 (5 bases each). The CDR3 runs to 14 residues. V was trimmed by 7 bases and J by 0 bases, leaving 11 bases between them. In germline, CDR1 is MNHNY, CDR2 SVGAGI (reference sequence). The CDR3 loop reads CASTRGGSTDTQYF. In DNA form, the CDR3 reads TGTGCCAGCACCCGGGGCGGGAGCACAGATACGCAGTATTTT.